This record covers a single T cell receptor beta chain. Its antigen is not identified. These data originate in a study of T cell repertoires in ileal Crohn's disease. Study context: Surgery for a complication: stricturing in about 60%, penetrating in 39%.

Study-wide results and caveats: Endoscopic recurrence occurred in every patient whose clonality exceeded 26.8%.

Profiled with immunoSEQ multiplex PCR; TCRdb holds only in-frame clones, not every one. The sample yields about 14,000 clones, around 82% seen once. V gave up 6 bases and J gave up 8 bases; unmatched junction bases: 17. CDR1 MGHDK and CDR2 SYGVNS come from the germline V gene. CDR3 length: 16 residues. The sample taken for sequencing was ileal tissue. This chain joins TRBV25-1 and TRBJ1-1; the match to TRBD1 covers 8 bases. This clonotype originated in an adult with Crohn's disease. The chain's CDR3 is CASRSSLGQGIVEAFF. CDR3 DNA sequence: TGTGCCAGCAGGTCATCCCTCGGACAGGGTATTGTCGAAGCTTTCTTT.